This T cell receptor beta chain stems from a study of graft-versus-host responses after intestinal transplantation. Background on the study: Among the recipients, all got anti-thymocyte globulin induction and then tacrolimus and steroids for roughly three years.

Germline CDR1 reads LGHNT; CDR2 reads FRNRAP. V lost 0 bases to trimming and J lost 3 bases, with 15 bases between them. The CDR3 spans 17 residues. About this clone itself: Its specificity is unknown.

The repertoire was sequenced with immunoSEQ multiplex PCR; TCRdb's copy has only in-frame clones and lacks some. Of around 99,000 clones in the sample, approximately 94% were seen once. Study findings and constraints: Those patients showing graft-donor T cell macrochimerism displayed high graft-versus-host to host-versus-graft clonal ratios in allografts. Declines in HvG clones occurring early post-transplant were associated with peak circulating GvH clone levels.

The chain links TRBV12-5 to TRBJ1-5, with a weak D call TRBD1 (6 bases). The origin of this receptor is a human donor who received an intestinal transplant. Sample: unstimulated CD8+ T cells sorted from spleen or lymph node cells, taken before intestinal transplant. CDR3: CASGLVSPDSSNQPQHF. CDR3 coding DNA: TGTGCTAGTGGTTTGGTATCCCCGGACAGCTCCAATCAGCCCCAGCATTTT.